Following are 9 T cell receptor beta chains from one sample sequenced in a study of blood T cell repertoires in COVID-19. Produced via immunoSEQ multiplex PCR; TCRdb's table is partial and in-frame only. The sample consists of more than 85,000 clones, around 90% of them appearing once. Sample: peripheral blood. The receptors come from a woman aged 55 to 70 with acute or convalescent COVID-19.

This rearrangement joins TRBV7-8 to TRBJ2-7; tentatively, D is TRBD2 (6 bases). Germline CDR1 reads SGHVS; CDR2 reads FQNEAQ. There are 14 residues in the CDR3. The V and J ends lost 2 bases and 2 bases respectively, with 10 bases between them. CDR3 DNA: TGTGCCAGCAGCTTAAACGGCGGGACCTACGAGCAGTACTTC. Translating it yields CASSLNGGTYEQYF.

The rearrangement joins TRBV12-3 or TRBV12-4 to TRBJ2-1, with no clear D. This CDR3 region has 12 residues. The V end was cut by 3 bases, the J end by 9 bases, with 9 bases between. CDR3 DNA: TGTGCCAGCAGTTTTATCGGCGGTGAGCAGTTCTTC. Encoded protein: CASSFIGGEQFF.

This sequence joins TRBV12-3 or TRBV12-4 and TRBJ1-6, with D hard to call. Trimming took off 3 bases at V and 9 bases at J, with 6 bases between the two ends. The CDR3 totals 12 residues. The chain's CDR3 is CASSFVGSPLHF. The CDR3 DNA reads TGTGCCAGCAGTTTCGTCGGTTCACCCCTCCACTTT.

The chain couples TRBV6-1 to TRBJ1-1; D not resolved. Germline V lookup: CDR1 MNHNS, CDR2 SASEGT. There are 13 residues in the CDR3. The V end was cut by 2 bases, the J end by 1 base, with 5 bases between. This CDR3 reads CASSEHGNTEAFF. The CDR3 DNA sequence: TGTGCCAGCAGTGAACACGGGAACACTGAAGCTTTCTTT.

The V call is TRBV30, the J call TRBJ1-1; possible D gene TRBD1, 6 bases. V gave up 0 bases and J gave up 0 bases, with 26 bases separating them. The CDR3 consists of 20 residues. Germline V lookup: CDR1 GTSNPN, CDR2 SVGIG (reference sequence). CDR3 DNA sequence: TGTGCCTGGAGTGTATTAAGGGGGTTGGGCAGGGCCTTCATGAACACTGAAGCTTTCTTT. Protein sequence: CAWSVLRGLGRAFMNTEAFF.

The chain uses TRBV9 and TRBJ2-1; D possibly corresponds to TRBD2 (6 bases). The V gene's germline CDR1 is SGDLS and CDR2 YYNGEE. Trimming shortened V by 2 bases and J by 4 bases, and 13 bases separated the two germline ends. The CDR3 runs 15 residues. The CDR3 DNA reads TGTGCCAGCAGCGTTTGGGGGGATAAGTACAATGAGCAGTTCTTC. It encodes CASSVWGDKYNEQFF.

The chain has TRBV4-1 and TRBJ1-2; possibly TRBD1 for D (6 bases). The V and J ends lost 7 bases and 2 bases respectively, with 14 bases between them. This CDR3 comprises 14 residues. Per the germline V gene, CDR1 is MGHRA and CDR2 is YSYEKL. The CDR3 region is CASTPQGANYGYTF. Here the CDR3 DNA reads TGCGCCAGCACCCCACAGGGTGCGAACTATGGCTACACCTTC.

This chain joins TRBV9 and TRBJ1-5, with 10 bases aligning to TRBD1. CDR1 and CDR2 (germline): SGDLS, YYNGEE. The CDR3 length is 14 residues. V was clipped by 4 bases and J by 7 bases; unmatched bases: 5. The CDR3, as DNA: TGTGCCAGCAGCAGGGACAGGGGAGGACAGCCCCAGCATTTT. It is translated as CASSRDRGGQPQHF.

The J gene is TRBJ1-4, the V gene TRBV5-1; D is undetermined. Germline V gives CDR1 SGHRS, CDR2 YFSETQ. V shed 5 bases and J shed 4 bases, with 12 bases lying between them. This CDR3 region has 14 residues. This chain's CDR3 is CASRVSGVNEKLFF. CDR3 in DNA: TGCGCCAGCAGGGTATCCGGGGTTAATGAAAAACTGTTTTTT.